Below are 17 T cell receptor beta chains sequenced from a single sample in a study of human T cells and chemical hapten exposure. Stated time point: patch test 1, 2 weeks after DPC sensitization. Indicated treatment: therapeutic diphenylcyclopropenone sensitization with weekly scalp DPC. TCRdb independently ran MiXCR on the RACE reads; one entry per CDR3 protein. The sample lists some 83,000 distinct CDR3 sequences; roughly 10% were seen once. The sequencing here drew on whole blood, taken in connection with sensitization to the hapten diphenylcyclopropenone (DPC). Receptors originate from a woman in her forties or fifties with alopecia areata. Some clones in this sample may be carry-over from other donors' samples.

The chain joins TRBV2 to TRBJ2-7, with D possibly TRBD1 on 7 matching bases. The CDR3 has 14 amino acids. Deletions cut 3 bases from V and 3 bases from J, with 12 bases between. Germline CDR1 and CDR2: SNHLY and FYNNEI. CDR3: CASSDGGGNYEQYF. In DNA form, the CDR3 reads TGTGCCAGCAGTGATGGAGGGGGCAACTACGAGCAGTACTTC.

This clonotype occurred a few times. The chain combines TRBV28 with TRBJ2-2; 9 bases line up with TRBD1. V shed 7 bases and J 5 bases; nucleotides not matched to a gene: 8. The germline V gene has CDR1 MDHEN and CDR2 SYDVKM. This CDR3 has 15 residues. As DNA, the CDR3 is TGTGCCAGCACCGCTGGGACAGGGAGAACCGGGGAGCTGTTTTTT. Translation: CASTAGTGRTGELFF.

The chain employs TRBV6-5 and TRBJ2-7; TRBD1 agrees at 7 bases. Trimming removed 2 bases from V and 2 bases from J; junction bases left unmatched: 0. Looked up from germline, CDR1 is MNHEY and CDR2 is SVGAGI. This CDR3 spans 13 amino acids. For the CDR3, the DNA is TGTGCCAGCAGTTACCAGGGGGCCTACGAGCAGTACTTC. Residues: CASSYQGAYEQYF.

This clonotype was found a few times. V and J are TRBV6-6 and TRBJ1-5, with 9 nucleotides matching TRBD1. Germline CDR1 is MNHNY and CDR2 is SVGAGI (reference sequence). V was pared by 6 bases and J by 3 bases, with 9 bases of the junction left unmatched. The CDR3 has 16 amino acids. CDR3 bases: TGTGCCAGCAGGCCCACAGGGGGCATTAACAATCAGCCCCAGCATTTT. Translation: CASRPTGGINNQPQHF.

In this sample, this clonotype turned up a few times. The gene calls are TRBV28 and TRBJ1-4; TRBD1 matches 7 bases. The CDR3 sequence is 17 residues long. CDR1 and CDR2 from the germline V gene are MDHEN and SYDVKM. The trim removed 6 bases at V and 0 bases at J, leaving 10 bases unmatched. This chain's CDR3 is CASRSWTGTSTNEKLFF. The CDR3, as DNA: TGTGCCAGCAGATCCTGGACAGGAACCTCAACTAATGAAAAACTGTTTTTT.

The chain has TRBV18 and TRBJ2-3; 9 nucleotides line up with TRBD1. The CDR3 has 16 amino acids. Germline V gene lookup returns CDR1 KGHSH and CDR2 LQKENI. The junction had 8 bases not matched to a gene; V was cut back by 2 bases and J by 5 bases. The CDR3 DNA is TGTGCCAGCTCACCAAATCGACAGGGGGATAAAGATACGCAGTATTTT. Translated, it gives CASSPNRQGDKDTQYF.

V is TRBV7-2 and J is TRBJ2-7, with TRBD2 as a possible D gene (5 bases). CDR3 length: 13 amino acids. Germline CDR1 reads SGHTA; CDR2 reads FQGNSA. The V end was cut by 10 bases, the J end by 3 bases, with 16 bases between. The CDR3 DNA follows: TGTGCCACTAAGGGCTACGGGGACTACGAGCAGTACTTC. It encodes CATKGYGDYEQYF. The entire variable domain, with the rest obtained from reference TRBV7-2 and TRBJ2-7, is as follows: GAGVSQSPSNKVTEKGKDVELRCDPISGHTALYWYRQSLGQGLEFLIYFQGNSAPDKSGLPSDRFSAERTGGSVSTLTIQRTQQEDSAVYLCATKGYGDYEQYFGPGTRLTVT.

This clonotype was picked up one time. The chain employs TRBV9 and TRBJ2-1; TRBD2 aligns across 11 bases. Trimming cost V 0 bases and J 0 bases; bases outside gene matches: 11. This CDR3 comprises 20 residues. The germline CDR1 and CDR2 sequences are SGDLS and YYNGEE. The CDR3 nucleotides are TGTGCCAGCAGCGTAGGACAACTAGCGGGAGTCCTGGTCTCCTACAATGAGCAGTTCTTC. Translated: CASSVGQLAGVLVSYNEQFF.

In its sample, this clonotype was seen many times. The chain joins TRBV20-1 to TRBJ2-7, with 8 bases fitting TRBD2. CDR1 and CDR2 (germline): DFQATT, SNEGSKA (reference sequence). J was trimmed by 2 bases and V by 3 bases; bases with no gene match: 9. The CDR3 contains 15 residues. The CDR3 loop reads CSASNPGGGTYEQYF. CDR3 coding DNA: TGCAGTGCTAGTAACCCCGGGGGGGGAACCTACGAGCAGTACTTC.

There are many counts of this clonotype. The chain employs TRBV20-1 and TRBJ1-2, with D possibly matching TRBD1 (5 bases). CDR1 and CDR2 (germline): DFQATT, SNEGSKA (reference sequence). Trimming took off 4 bases at V and 5 bases at J, with 17 bases between the two ends. CDR3 length: 14 residues. CDR3 sequence (DNA): TGCAGTGCTACAGTTTCGGACACGGTATATGGCTACACCTTC. It yields the protein CSATVSDTVYGYTF.

This clonotype was counted ten times or more. The CDR3: CASRPAGGRNEKLFF. The CDR3 DNA reads as TGTGCCAGCAGACCCGCCGGGGGCAGGAATGAAAAACTGTTTTTT. V and J are TRBV7-2 and TRBJ1-4; TRBD1 is a possible D gene (6 bases). V gave up 6 bases and J gave up 5 bases, with 16 bases separating them. Per the germline V gene, CDR1 is SGHTA and CDR2 is FQGNSA. The CDR3 consists of 15 residues.

In its sample, this clonotype was seen many times. The V and J genes are TRBV5-1 and TRBJ2-5, with D possibly TRBD1 on 6 matching bases. The V end lost 4 bases, the J end lost 1 base, and 14 bases lay between the germline ends. The CDR3 spans 15 residues. The germline CDR1 and CDR2 sequences are SGHRS and YFSETQ. In DNA, the CDR3 is TGCGCCAGCAGCGAGGCCCTCAGGGGCCAAGAGACCCAGTACTTC. Translated, it gives CASSEALRGQETQYF.

V gene TRBV9 combines with J gene TRBJ1-2; D remains ambiguous. This CDR3 region has 13 residues. CDR1 is SGDLS and CDR2 is YYNGEE in the germline V gene. The germline V and J ends were trimmed by 0 bases and 3 bases, with 6 bases remaining between them. The CDR3 sequence: CASSVGSDYGYTF. The CDR3 coding sequence is TGTGCCAGCAGCGTAGGCAGCGACTATGGCTACACCTTC. The whole variable domain, remainder taken from reference TRBV9 and TRBJ1-2, is DSGVTQTPKHLITATGQRVTLRCSPRSGDLSVYWYQQSLDQGLQFLIQYYNGEERAKGNILERFSAQQFPDLHSELNLSSLELGDSALYFCASSVGSDYGYTFGSGTRLTVV.

This clonotype was seen many times. CDR3 sequence reads: CASSIQGGYGNQPQHF. The CDR3 bases are TGTGCCAGCAGTATCCAGGGGGGGTATGGCAATCAGCCCCAGCATTTT. The rearrangement uses TRBV27 and TRBJ1-5; TRBD1 matches at 7 bases. V was clipped by 5 bases and J by 2 bases; unmatched bases: 9. CDR1 is MNHEY and CDR2 is SMNVEV in the germline V gene (reference sequence). CDR3 length equals 16 residues.

CDR3 protein: CASSLLGLRTDTQYF. The CDR3 nucleotides are TGTGCCAGCAGTTTATTAGGACTACGCACAGATACGCAGTATTTT. The rearrangement links TRBV28 to TRBJ2-3; weak D call: TRBD2 (6 bases). The V and J ends lost 1 base and 1 base respectively, with 9 bases between them. Germline V gene sequence: CDR1 MDHEN, CDR2 SYDVKM. The CDR3 spans 15 residues.

Only a few counts were recorded for this clonotype. This chain connects TRBV7-2 to TRBJ2-7; no definite D call. This CDR3 contains 13 residues. V was cut by 2 bases and J by 2 bases, with 7 bases left in between. Germline lookup yields CDR1 SGHTA and CDR2 FQGNSA. The CDR3 bases are TGTGCCAGCAGCTTACTGGGCCCCTACGAGCAGTACTTC. Residues: CASSLLGPYEQYF.

A few counts support this clonotype. The chain carries TRBV2 and TRBJ2-1; D possibly corresponds to TRBD2 (5 bases). Between the trimmed V and J ends, which lost 6 bases and 6 bases, there was a span of 9 bases. The CDR3 runs to 12 residues. Per the germline V gene, CDR1 is SNHLY and CDR2 is FYNNEI. As DNA, the CDR3 is TGTGCCAGCAGACGGACTGCCAATGAGCAGTTCTTC. Translation: CASRRTANEQFF.